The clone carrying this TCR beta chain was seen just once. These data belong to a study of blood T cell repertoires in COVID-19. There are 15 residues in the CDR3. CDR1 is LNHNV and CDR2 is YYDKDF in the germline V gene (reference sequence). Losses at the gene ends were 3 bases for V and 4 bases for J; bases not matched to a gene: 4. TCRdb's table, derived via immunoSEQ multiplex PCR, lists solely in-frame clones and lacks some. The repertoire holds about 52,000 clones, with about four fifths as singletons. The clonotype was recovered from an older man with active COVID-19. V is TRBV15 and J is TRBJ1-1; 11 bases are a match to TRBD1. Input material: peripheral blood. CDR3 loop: CATSSGQGAPTEAFF. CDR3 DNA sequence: TGTGCCACCAGCAGCGGACAGGGGGCGCCCACTGAAGCTTTCTTT.